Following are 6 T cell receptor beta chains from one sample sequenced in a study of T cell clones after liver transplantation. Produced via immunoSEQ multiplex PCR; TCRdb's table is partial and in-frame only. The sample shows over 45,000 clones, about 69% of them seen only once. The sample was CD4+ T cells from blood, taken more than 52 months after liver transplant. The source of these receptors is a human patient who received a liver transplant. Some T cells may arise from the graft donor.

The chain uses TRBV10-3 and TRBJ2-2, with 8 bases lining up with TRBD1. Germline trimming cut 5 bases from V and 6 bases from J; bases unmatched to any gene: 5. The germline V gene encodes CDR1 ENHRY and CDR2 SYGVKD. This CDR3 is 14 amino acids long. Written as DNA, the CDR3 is TGTGCCATCAGTCAGGACAGGGCGGCCGGGGAGCTGTTTTTT. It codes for CAISQDRAAGELFF.

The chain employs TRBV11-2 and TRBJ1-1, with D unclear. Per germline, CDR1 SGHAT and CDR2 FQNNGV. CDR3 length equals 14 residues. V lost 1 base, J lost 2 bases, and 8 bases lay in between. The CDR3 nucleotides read TGTGCCAGCAGCTTAGTAGCCAGTAACACTGAAGCTTTCTTT. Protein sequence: CASSLVASNTEAFF. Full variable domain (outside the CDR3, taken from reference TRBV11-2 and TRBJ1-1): EAGVAQSPRYKIIEKRQSVAFWCNPISGHATLYWYQQILGQGPKLLIQFQNNGVVDDSQLPKDRFSAERLKGVDSTLKIQPAKLEDSAVYLCASSLVASNTEAFFGQGTRLTVV.

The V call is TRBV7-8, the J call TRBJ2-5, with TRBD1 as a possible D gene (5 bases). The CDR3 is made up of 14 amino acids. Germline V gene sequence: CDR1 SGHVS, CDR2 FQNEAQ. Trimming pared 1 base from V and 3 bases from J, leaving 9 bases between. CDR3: CASSLGTTKETQYF. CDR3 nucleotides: TGTGCCAGCAGCTTAGGGACAACCAAAGAGACCCAGTACTTC.

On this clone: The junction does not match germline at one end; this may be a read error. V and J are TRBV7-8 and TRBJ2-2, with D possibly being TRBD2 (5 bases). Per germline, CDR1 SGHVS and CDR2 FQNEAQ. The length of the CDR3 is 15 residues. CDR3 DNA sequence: TGTGCCAGCAGCTTACGAGGGTTTTCCACCGGGAAGCTGTTTTTT. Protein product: CASSLRGFSTGKLFF.

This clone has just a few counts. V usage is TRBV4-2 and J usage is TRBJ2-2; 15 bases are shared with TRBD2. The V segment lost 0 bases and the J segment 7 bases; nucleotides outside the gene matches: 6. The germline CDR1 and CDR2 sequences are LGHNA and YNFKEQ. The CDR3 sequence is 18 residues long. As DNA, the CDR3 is TGTGCCAGCAGCCAAGATGGACTAGCGGGGGGGCGAATCGGGGAGCTGTTTTTT. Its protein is CASSQDGLAGGRIGELFF.

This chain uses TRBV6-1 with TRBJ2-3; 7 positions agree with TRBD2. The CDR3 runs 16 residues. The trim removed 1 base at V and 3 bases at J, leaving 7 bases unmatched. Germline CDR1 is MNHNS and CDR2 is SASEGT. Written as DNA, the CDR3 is TGTGCCAGCAGTGAAGTGGGGGGGGGAGTGACAGATACGCAGTATTTT. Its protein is CASSEVGGGVTDTQYF.